One TCR beta chain is described in this entry. Germline values: CDR1 LNHNV, CDR2 YYDKDF (reference sequence). V lost 8 bases and J lost 0, with 7 bases in between. The CDR3 is 13 residues long. Using immunoSEQ multiplex PCR, the repertoire was profiled, and TCRdb retains in-frame clones only, with some absent. The data hold 130,000 to 150,000 clones, with less than 90% observed a single time. Ages ranged from about 18 to 89 years, with residence in 24 US areas. Which cohort a participant joined came from the clinical history participants gave. The sample is drawn from a study of blood T cell repertoires in COVID-19. Overall study context: From the United States, Italy and Spain came samples of acute and convalescent COVID-19.

The chain recombines TRBV15 with TRBJ1-4, with D unresolved. This TCR was sampled from a woman in her forties or fifties who had been exposed to COVID-19. Sequencing used PBMCs or T cells enriched from blood (not recorded which). CDR3 residues: CATLSATNEKLFF. Here the CDR3 DNA reads TGTGCCACCCTCTCAGCAACTAATGAAAAACTGTTTTTT.